Below are 2 T cell receptor beta chains sequenced from a single sample in a study of low-dose radiotherapy and immunotherapy resistance in tumors. TRAV- and TRBV-specific primers were used for first-strand cDNA, which covered alpha and beta chains. With a V-primer adapter and a constant-region primer, TCRs were amplified for approximately 19 PCR cycles. TCRdb analysed the reads with MiXCR anew, one entry per CDR3 protein. There are 45,000 to 75,000 distinct CDR3 sequences in the sample; 20% to 25% occur only once, and 5.5% to 6% lies in the top ten. Time point reported: before trial treatment. This sample comprised PBMCs, obtained before treatment. The receptors were sampled from a male donor with prostate cancer.

The rearrangement uses TRBV7-3 and TRBJ1-1; D gene uncertain. The germline V gene has CDR1 SGHTA and CDR2 FQGTGA. Trimming took 0 bases from V and 0 from J, leaving 2 bases between them. This CDR3 region has 13 residues. This CDR3 reads CASSLTLNTEAFF. CDR3 DNA sequence: TGTGCCAGCAGCTTAACTCTGAACACTGAAGCTTTCTTT.

This clonotype has a count of ten or more. J is TRBJ2-5 and V is TRBV20-1, with 7 bases fitting TRBD2. The germline CDR1 and CDR2 sequences are DFQATT and SNEGSKA (reference sequence). The CDR3 contains 15 residues. Trimming took 4 bases from V and 2 from J; bases not matched to a gene: 10. CDR3 in DNA: TGCAGTGCTAACGCCCTAGCGGAGAAACAAGAGACCCAGTACTTC. Its protein product is CSANALAEKQETQYF.